Presented here are 25 T cell receptor beta chains from one specimen sequenced in a study of PD-1 blockade in mismatch repair-deficient tumors. Libraries were prepared by immunoSEQ multiplex PCR; TCRdb keeps only in-frame clonotypes and omits some of them. The table records tens of thousands of clones, roughly 81% of them present only once. The sample consisted of peripheral blood, taken 2 weeks after starting pembrolizumab. The source is an adult with mismatch repair-deficient cancer.

V usage is TRBV6-1 and J usage is TRBJ2-5; 12 bases align to TRBD2. V lost 2 bases to trimming and J lost 4 bases; unmatched junction nucleotides: 2. The CDR3 has 15 amino acids. Germline CDR1 MNHNS, CDR2 SASEGT. The CDR3 coding sequence is TGTGCCAGCAGTGAACTAGCGGGAGGGCCAGAGACCCAGTACTTC. Translated, it gives CASSELAGGPETQYF.

The chain is built from TRBV27 and TRBJ2-1, with D perhaps matching TRBD2 (5 bases). V was clipped by 5 bases and J by 6 bases, with 14 bases between them. The CDR3 consists of 14 residues. Germline V gives CDR1 MNHEY, CDR2 SMNVEV (reference sequence). The CDR3, as DNA: TGTGCCAGCAGTGCCGCCGGGGTTACCAATGAGCAGTTCTTC. Translating it yields CASSAAGVTNEQFF.

This chain links TRBV6-5 with TRBJ1-1; no firm D call. Germline lookup yields CDR1 MNHEY and CDR2 SVGAGI. Trimming took 5 bases from V and 1 from J, leaving 11 bases between them. This CDR3 contains 14 residues. CDR3 sequence (DNA): TGTGCCAGCAGTCCTTCGGACGGGAACACTGAAGCTTTCTTT. As protein: CASSPSDGNTEAFF.

A single count supports this clone. CDR3 DNA sequence: TGTGCCAGCAGCTCGGGCGTAGCCGGATACAATGAGCAGTTCTTC. Translated, it gives CASSSGVAGYNEQFF. The chain combines TRBV7-8 with TRBJ2-1; no firm D call. This CDR3 is built from 15 residues. Per germline, CDR1 SGHVS and CDR2 FQNEAQ. Trimming removed 4 bases at V and 4 bases at J, with 14 bases between. Filled out from reference TRBV7-8 and TRBJ2-1, the complete variable domain reads GAGVSQSPRYKVAKRGQDVALRCDPISGHVSLFWYQQALGQGPEFLTYFQNEAQLDKSGLPSDRFFAERPEGSVSTLKIQRTQQEDSAVYLCASSSGVAGYNEQFFGPGTRLTVL.

This clone was seen a handful of times. The rearrangement joins TRBV6-4 to TRBJ2-3; 10 bases fit TRBD2. Germline V CDR1 and CDR2: MRHNA, SNTAGT. The CDR3 contains 15 residues. V lost 2 bases and J lost 2; bases outside the gene matches: 1. The CDR3: CASSDSGRATDTQYF. The CDR3 DNA is TGTGCCAGCAGTGACAGCGGGAGGGCCACAGATACGCAGTATTTT.

The V call is TRBV7-9, the J call TRBJ2-7; 7 bases map to TRBD2. Trimming removed 5 bases from V and 5 bases from J; junction bases left unmatched: 9. Germline V gene data show CDR1 as SEHNR and CDR2 as FQNEAQ (reference sequence). The CDR3 is made up of 14 amino acids. DNA of the CDR3: TGTGCCAGCAGCCAAGGGCGGGGGTTCCACGAGCAGTACTTC. Amino acid sequence: CASSQGRGFHEQYF.

V and J are TRBV4-1 and TRBJ1-1; D call uncertain. The length of the CDR3 is 13 residues. The ends were cut back, 4 bases at V and 5 bases at J, with 11 bases in the middle. The germline CDR1 and CDR2 sequences are MGHRA and YSYEKL. CDR3 bases: TGCGCCAGCAGCCTACCGGGAGGAACTGAAGCTTTCTTT. Protein: CASSLPGGTEAFF.

This clone was counted only a few times. The chain links TRBV4-3 to TRBJ2-1, with D perhaps TRBD2 (6 bases). Germline CDR1 LGHNA, CDR2 YSLEER. There are 18 residues in the CDR3. The V end lost 0 bases, the J end lost 3 bases, and 18 bases lay between the germline ends. This CDR3 is CASSQDVVRDWIYNEQFF. The CDR3 region has the DNA TGCGCCAGCAGCCAAGATGTTGTTCGGGACTGGATCTACAATGAGCAGTTCTTC.

DNA for the CDR3: TGTGCCAGTAGCCCAGCACGGGGGAGGTTTACTGAAGCTTTCTTT. This encodes CASSPARGRFTEAFF. V usage is TRBV19 and J usage is TRBJ1-1, with D perhaps TRBD1 (5 bases). Per the germline V gene, CDR1 is LNHDA and CDR2 is SQIVND (reference sequence). The V end lost 6 bases, the J end lost 5 bases, and 19 bases lay between the germline ends. The CDR3 totals 15 residues.

This CDR3 reads CASSQGTGARGELFF. The CDR3 nucleotides are TGCGCCAGCAGCCAAGGGACAGGGGCGAGGGGGGAGCTGTTTTTT. This sequence joins TRBV4-1 and TRBJ2-2; TRBD1 aligns across 9 bases. The CDR3 consists of 15 residues. Trimming at V came to 1 base and at J to 8 bases, leaving 5 bases not matched to a gene. Germline CDR1 is MGHRA and CDR2 is YSYEKL.

This clone showed up just a few times. An end of the junction does not agree with germline; a read error may underlie this. This sequence joins TRBV9 and TRBJ2-7; 13 nucleotides agree with TRBD2. The CDR3 totals 15 residues. The germline gives CDR1 SGDLS, CDR2 YYNGEE. CDR3 loop: CASSTSGRASDEQYF. As DNA, the CDR3 is TGTGCCAGCAGCACTAGCGGGAGGGCCTCCGACGAGCAGTACTTC.

This clone was counted a few times. Other nucleotide sequences in the sample specify the same CDR3. The rearrangement joins TRBV19 to TRBJ1-1; possibly TRBD1 for D (5 bases). Trimming pared 3 bases from V and 5 bases from J, leaving 10 bases between. CDR1 is LNHDA, CDR2 SQIVND, per germline (reference sequence). The CDR3 has 13 amino acids. DNA for the CDR3: TGTGCCAGTAGTATTTGGGGGGAAACTGAAGCTTTCTTT. Amino acids: CASSIWGETEAFF.

This clone was recorded once. V is TRBV15 and J is TRBJ2-7; possible D gene TRBD1, 5 bases. Trimming cost V 0 bases and J 2 bases, with 14 bases left between them. The CDR3 has 16 residues. Germline V lookup: CDR1 LNHNV, CDR2 YYDKDF (reference sequence). The CDR3 DNA is TGTGCCACCAGCAGAGATATGGGCAGGGCGACCTACGAGCAGTACTTC. Protein sequence: CATSRDMGRATYEQYF.

The rearrangement uses TRBV9 and TRBJ2-7; 7 positions agree with TRBD2. Germline CDR1 is SGDLS and CDR2 is YYNGEE. V was clipped by 0 bases and J by 2 bases; unmatched bases: 2. The CDR3 sequence is 14 residues long. The CDR3, as DNA: TGTGCCAGCAGCGTAGTAGCGGGCACCTACGAGCAGTACTTC. Amino acid sequence: CASSVVAGTYEQYF.

The chain has TRBV27 and TRBJ1-4; tentative D call: TRBD1 (5 bases). The CDR3 totals 14 residues. V lost 3 bases and J 7 bases, leaving 12 bases between the germline ends. Germline V gene data show CDR1 as MNHEY and CDR2 as SMNVEV (reference sequence). The CDR3 sequence is CASSFWGRGEKLFF. The CDR3 DNA reads TGTGCCAGCAGTTTTTGGGGTAGGGGTGAAAAACTGTTTTTT.

The V call is TRBV2, the J call TRBJ2-5; possible D gene TRBD1, 6 bases. Germline assignment: CDR1 SNHLY and CDR2 FYNNEI. The CDR3 has 15 residues. The V gene lost 5 bases and the J gene lost 5 bases, with 18 bases spanning the gap. The CDR3, as DNA: TGTGCCAGCAGTAATTTTCAGGGGTTGGGGGAGACCCAGTACTTC. Protein product: CASSNFQGLGETQYF.

J is TRBJ2-7 and V is TRBV10-3; 14 bases fit TRBD2. The CDR3 is 16 amino acids. Germline V gene lookup returns CDR1 ENHRY and CDR2 SYGVKD. Germline trimming cut 7 bases from V and 3 bases from J; bases unmatched to any gene: 8. CDR3 sequence reads: CAITETSGRALYEQYF. The CDR3 DNA reads as TGTGCCATCACGGAGACTAGCGGGAGGGCCCTCTACGAGCAGTACTTC.

The V call is TRBV5-4, the J call TRBJ2-2; 8 nucleotides align to TRBD1. This CDR3 has 16 amino acids. Per the germline V gene, CDR1 is SGHNT and CDR2 is YYREEE (reference sequence). With 7 bases clipped from V and 7 bases from J, the junction kept 15 bases outside the gene matches. The CDR3 loop is CASRGQGNGFNGELFF. The DNA for the CDR3 is TGTGCCAGCCGAGGACAGGGTAACGGGTTTAACGGGGAGCTGTTTTTT.

This chain uses TRBV7-9 with TRBJ2-2; a possible D gene is TRBD2 (5 bases). Germline V gives CDR1 SEHNR, CDR2 FQNEAQ (reference sequence). V was trimmed by 1 base and J by 7 bases, leaving 19 bases between them. This CDR3 has 17 residues. CDR3 protein: CASSLGLLEWADGELFF. The CDR3 DNA sequence: TGTGCCAGCAGCTTAGGTTTACTAGAATGGGCCGACGGGGAGCTGTTTTTT.

The chain employs TRBV5-1 and TRBJ1-1; possibly TRBD1 for D (5 bases). This CDR3 is 14 amino acids long. The germline V gene has CDR1 SGHRS and CDR2 YFSETQ. The V end was cut by 0 bases, the J end by 7 bases, with 13 bases between. The CDR3 region has the DNA TGCGCCAGCAGCTTGGACGGGGCGCGGGGTGAAGCTTTCTTT. It specifies CASSLDGARGEAFF.

This clone was found once. DNA of the CDR3: TGCGCCAGCAGCGGGACTAGCCGGAAGGTTGAGCAGTTCTTC. Translation: CASSGTSRKVEQFF. The chain recombines TRBV5-1 with TRBJ2-1; 9 positions agree with TRBD2. Germline V gene sequence: CDR1 SGHRS, CDR2 YFSETQ. Unmatched junction bases numbered 8, after V lost 4 bases and J lost 9 bases. The CDR3 is made up of 14 amino acids.

This clone counts as medium-sized. The chain couples TRBV9 to TRBJ1-4; no reliable D call. Germline V lookup: CDR1 SGDLS, CDR2 YYNGEE. The CDR3 loop spans 15 amino acids. Trimming took 0 bases from V and 8 from J, leaving 14 bases between them. The CDR3 loop reads CASSVEAFSHEKLFF. The CDR3 DNA reads TGTGCCAGCAGCGTAGAGGCTTTCAGCCACGAAAAACTGTTTTTT. The full variable domain, rest sourced from reference TRBV9 and TRBJ1-4, is DSGVTQTPKHLITATGQRVTLRCSPRSGDLSVYWYQQSLDQGLQFLIQYYNGEERAKGNILERFSAQQFPDLHSELNLSSLELGDSALYFCASSVEAFSHEKLFFGSGTQLSVL.

This clone was found once. CDR3 DNA sequence: TGTGCCAGCAGTTTACGGCGTCTAGCGGGATATAGTTTGTTCTTC. As protein: CASSLRRLAGYSLFF. The chain carries TRBV28 and TRBJ2-1, with 9 nucleotides matching TRBD2. The CDR3 covers 15 residues. With 2 bases clipped from V and 15 bases from J, the junction kept 14 bases outside the gene matches. Germline V gene data show CDR1 as MDHEN and CDR2 as SYDVKM.

This chain links TRBV5-8 with TRBJ1-4; 8 bases fit TRBD1. V trimming: 4 bases; J trimming: 8 bases; junction bases outside the gene matches: 10. Germline CDR1 reads SGHTS; CDR2 reads YDEGEE. This CDR3 is 15 amino acids long. CDR3 nucleotide sequence: TGTGCCAGCAGCGCATATGGGACAGGAGACGAAAAACTGTTTTTT. Protein sequence: CASSAYGTGDEKLFF.

This clone was counted between two and nine times. The V call is TRBV28, the J call TRBJ1-5; D gene uncertain. The CDR3 consists of 16 residues. V lost 5 bases and J lost 4, with 18 bases in between. The V gene's germline CDR1 is MDHEN and CDR2 SYDVKM. The CDR3 nucleotides are TGTGCCAGCAGTGCCCTCTTAGGGTGGGAGAATCAGCCCCAGCATTTT. Its translation is CASSALLGWENQPQHF.